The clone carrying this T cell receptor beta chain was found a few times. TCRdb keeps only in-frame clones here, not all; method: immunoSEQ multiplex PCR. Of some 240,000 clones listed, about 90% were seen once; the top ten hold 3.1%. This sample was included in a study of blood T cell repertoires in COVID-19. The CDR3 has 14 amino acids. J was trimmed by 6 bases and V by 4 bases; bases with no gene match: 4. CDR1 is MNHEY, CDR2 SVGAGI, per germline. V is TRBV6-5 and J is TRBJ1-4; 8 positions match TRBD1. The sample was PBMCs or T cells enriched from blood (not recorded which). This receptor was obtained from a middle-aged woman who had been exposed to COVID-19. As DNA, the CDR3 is TGTGCCAGCAGTTTCACGGACAGGGATGAAAAACTGTTTTTT. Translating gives CASSFTDRDEKLFF.